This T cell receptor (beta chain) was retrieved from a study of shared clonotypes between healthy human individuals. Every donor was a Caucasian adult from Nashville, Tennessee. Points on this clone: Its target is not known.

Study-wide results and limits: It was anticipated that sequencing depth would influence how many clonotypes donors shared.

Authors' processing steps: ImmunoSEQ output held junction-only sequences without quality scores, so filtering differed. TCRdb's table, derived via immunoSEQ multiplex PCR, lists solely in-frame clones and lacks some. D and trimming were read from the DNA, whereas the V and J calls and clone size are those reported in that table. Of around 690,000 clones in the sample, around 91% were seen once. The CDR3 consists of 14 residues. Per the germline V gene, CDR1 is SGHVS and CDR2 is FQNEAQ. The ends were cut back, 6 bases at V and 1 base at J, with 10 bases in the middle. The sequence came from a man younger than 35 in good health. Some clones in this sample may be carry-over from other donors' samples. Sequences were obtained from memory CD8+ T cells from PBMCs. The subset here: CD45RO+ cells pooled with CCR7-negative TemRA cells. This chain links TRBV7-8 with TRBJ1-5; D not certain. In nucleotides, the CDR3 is TGTGCCAGCAGTGCAGTGAGGAGCAATCAGCCCCAGCATTTT. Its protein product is CASSAVRSNQPQHF. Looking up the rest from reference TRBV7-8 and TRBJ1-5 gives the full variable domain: GAGVSQSPRYKVAKRGQDVALRCDPISGHVSLFWYQQALGQGPEFLTYFQNEAQLDKSGLPSDRFFAERPEGSVSTLKIQRTQQEDSAVYLCASSAVRSNQPQHFGDGTRLSIL.